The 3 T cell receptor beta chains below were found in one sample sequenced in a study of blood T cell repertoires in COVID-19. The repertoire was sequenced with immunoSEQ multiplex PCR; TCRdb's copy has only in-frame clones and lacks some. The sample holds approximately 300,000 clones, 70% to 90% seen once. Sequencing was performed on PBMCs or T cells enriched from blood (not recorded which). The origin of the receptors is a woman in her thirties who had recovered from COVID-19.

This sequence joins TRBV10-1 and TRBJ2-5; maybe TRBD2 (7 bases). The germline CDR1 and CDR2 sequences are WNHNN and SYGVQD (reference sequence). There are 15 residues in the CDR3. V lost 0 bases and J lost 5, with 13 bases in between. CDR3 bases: TGCGCCAGCAGTGAGTCGAGGGGGGGCGCGGAGACCCAGTACTTC. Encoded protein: CASSESRGGAETQYF.

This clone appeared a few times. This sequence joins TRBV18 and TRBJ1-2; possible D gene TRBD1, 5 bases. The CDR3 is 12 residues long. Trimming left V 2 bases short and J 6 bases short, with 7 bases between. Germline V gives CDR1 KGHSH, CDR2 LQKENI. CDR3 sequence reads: CASSPGRDGYTF. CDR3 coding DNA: TGTGCCAGCTCACCAGGCAGGGATGGCTACACCTTC.

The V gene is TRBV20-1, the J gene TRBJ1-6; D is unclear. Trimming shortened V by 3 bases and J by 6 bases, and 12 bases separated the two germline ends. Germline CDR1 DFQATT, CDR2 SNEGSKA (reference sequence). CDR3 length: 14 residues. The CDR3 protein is CSASALGGNSPLHF. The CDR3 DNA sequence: TGCAGTGCTAGTGCTCTAGGCGGTAATTCACCCCTCCACTTT.